This T cell receptor beta chain was sequenced in a study of CD8 T cells in ankylosing spondylitis. Comment on this clonotype: Its target is unknown.

Whole-study findings and limits: Within matched ankylosing spondylitis synovial fluid, disease-linked clones were reportedly significantly enriched. Ankylosing spondylitis blood appeared to carry a characteristic TCR beta motif of several highly homologous variants.

This CDR3 is 15 amino acids long. Germline-derived CDR1 and CDR2 are SGHDN and FVKESK. V was pared by 5 bases and J by 2 bases, with 4 bases of the junction left unmatched. With molecular barcodes, quantitative 5'-RACE was used to make the TCR beta libraries. TCRdb fed the 5' RACE reads into MiXCR, producing one record per CDR3 protein. The table lists a few hundred thousand distinct CDR3 sequences, 5.5% to 7.5% of them singletons. This TCR was recovered from a male donor with ankylosing spondylitis. V is TRBV14 and J is TRBJ2-1; TRBD1 agrees at 9 bases. Sequencing was carried out using blood, either unsorted or a sorted T cell fraction (not recorded which). The CDR3 DNA is TGTGCCAGCAGCTCGTACAGGGGGCCCTACAATGAGCAGTTCTTC. As protein: CASSSYRGPYNEQFF.